Presented here are 20 T cell receptor beta chains from one specimen sequenced in a study of T-cell reconstitution after alpha-beta-depleted transplantation in children. During its preparation, the TCRbeta library received unique molecular identifiers. One entry per CDR3 protein, called by TCRdb with MiXCR from the PCR reads. The profile covers about 980,000 distinct CDR3 sequences, with about 29% appearing a single time and around 30% taken by the ten largest. The material sequenced was PBMCs, mostly from graft donor cells, taken 360 days after TCRalphabeta/CD19-depleted stem cell transplant. The receptors derive from a boy in the first two years of life who had a stem cell transplant for SCID, so the T cells may come from the graft donor.

This clonotype was seen repeatedly, ten times or more. V and J are TRBV4-2 and TRBJ2-7; D is perhaps TRBD2 (6 bases). V lost 4 bases and J 5 bases, leaving 21 bases between the germline ends. The CDR3 is 16 residues long. Germline V gene sequence: CDR1 LGHNA, CDR2 YNFKEQ. In nucleotides, the CDR3 is TGTGCCAGCAGCCCCGAAGCGGGTGTCTGGAGCGACGAGCAGTACTTC. It is translated as CASSPEAGVWSDEQYF.

This clonotype occurred once. CDR3 region: CATQDDGPTGELFF. CDR3 coding DNA: TGCGCCACCCAGGACGATGGGCCCACCGGGGAGCTGTTTTTT. The chain is built from TRBV5-1 and TRBJ2-2; D gene uncertain. This CDR3 has 14 amino acids. V lost 9 bases and J 4 bases, leaving 16 bases between the germline ends. Germline-derived CDR1 and CDR2 are SGHRS and YFSETQ.

This chain joins TRBV9 and TRBJ2-6, with TRBD2 as a possible D gene (5 bases). CDR3 length: 18 amino acids. Germline-derived CDR1 and CDR2 are SGDLS and YYNGEE. The ends were cut back, 0 bases at V and 2 bases at J, with 15 bases in the middle. The CDR3 DNA sequence: TGTGCCAGCAGCGTAGTCCCAGGAGGTAGGACTGGGGCCAACGTCCTGACTTTC. Translation gives CASSVVPGGRTGANVLTF.

This clonotype was observed a handful of times. This chain uses TRBV6-5 with TRBJ1-1; 10 bases are a match to TRBD1. CDR3 length: 14 residues. J was trimmed by 10 bases and V by 2 bases; bases with no gene match: 7. CDR1 is MNHEY, CDR2 SVGAGI, per germline. The CDR3 nucleotides are TGTGCCAGCAGTTACGAGACAGGGGGCAGGGGAGCTTTCTTT. Translation gives CASSYETGGRGAFF.

V and J are TRBV2 and TRBJ2-7; perhaps TRBD2 as D (5 bases). The CDR3 has 12 amino acids. The germline V gene encodes CDR1 SNHLY and CDR2 FYNNEI. The V and J ends lost 4 bases and 9 bases respectively, with 13 bases between them. DNA of the CDR3: TGTGCCAGCAGTGTCGGGGAGCCCGGGCAGTACTTC. Amino acid sequence: CASSVGEPGQYF.

This chain uses TRBV7-6 with TRBJ2-7; no firm D call. The CDR3 sequence is 13 residues long. Germline V CDR1 and CDR2: SGHVS, FNYEAQ. Trimming stripped 6 bases from V and 3 bases from J, with 12 bases between. The CDR3 spells CASSSAGVYEQYF. In nucleotides, the CDR3 is TGTGCCAGCAGTTCCGCAGGTGTCTACGAGCAGTACTTC.

This clonotype was seen once. This sequence joins TRBV6-2 or TRBV6-3 and TRBJ2-2; D perhaps matches TRBD2 (7 bases). The CDR3 length is 19 residues. The V gene's germline CDR1 is MNHEY and CDR2 SVGEGT. Trimming took off 4 bases at V and 2 bases at J, with 23 bases between the two ends. CDR3 bases: TGTGCCAGCAGTTCCCTGCGGGGGCCAAGGATGACAAACACCGGGGAGCTGTTTTTT. This gives the protein CASSSLRGPRMTNTGELFF.

In its sample, this clonotype was seen a few times. The chain joins TRBV9 to TRBJ2-1; the match to TRBD2 covers 7 bases. There are 14 residues in the CDR3. V lost 0 bases and J lost 8; bases outside the gene matches: 5. Germline CDR1 reads SGDLS; CDR2 reads YYNGEE. CDR3 DNA: TGTGCCAGCAGCGTAGGTTTAGCGGGCTATGAGCAGTTCTTC. It encodes CASSVGLAGYEQFF.

The J gene is TRBJ2-5, the V gene TRBV5-1, with 7 nucleotides matching TRBD1. This CDR3 has 16 amino acids. Germline CDR1 SGHRS, CDR2 YFSETQ. V shed 4 bases and J 2 bases; nucleotides not matched to a gene: 11. CDR3 sequence: CASSLPDRNRQETQYF. CDR3 nucleotide sequence: TGCGCCAGCAGCCTCCCGGACAGGAACCGACAAGAGACCCAGTACTTC.

This clonotype occurred a few times. The chain carries TRBV5-1 and TRBJ2-7; the D gene is possibly TRBD1 (5 bases). The germline CDR1 and CDR2 sequences are SGHRS and YFSETQ. The germline V and J ends were trimmed by 0 bases and 3 bases, with 13 bases remaining between them. The CDR3 is made up of 15 amino acids. CDR3 nucleotide sequence: TGCGCCAGCAGCTTGGTTGGGGCGGCGAACTACGAGCAGTACTTC. It translates to CASSLVGAANYEQYF.

J is TRBJ2-3 and V is TRBV12-3 or TRBV12-4, with 7 nucleotides matching TRBD1. The CDR3 totals 15 residues. V was pared by 5 bases and J by 0 bases, with 5 bases of the junction left unmatched. The CDR3 coding sequence is TGTGCCAGCAGTCGGGACAGCCGTAGCACAGATACGCAGTATTTT. It specifies CASSRDSRSTDTQYF.

This clonotype came up many times. The V and J genes are TRBV3-1 and TRBJ2-3, with D perhaps TRBD2 (5 bases). This CDR3 region has 15 residues. CDR1 is LGHDT, CDR2 YNNKEL, per germline (reference sequence). The V end lost 1 base, the J end lost 3 bases, and 11 bases lay between the germline ends. As DNA, the CDR3 is TGTGCCAGCAGCCAAGTAGTAACTAGTACAGATACGCAGTATTTT. Its protein is CASSQVVTSTDTQYF.

This chain connects TRBV5-1 to TRBJ2-1; D gene uncertain. CDR3 length equals 13 residues. Germline V gene sequence: CDR1 SGHRS, CDR2 YFSETQ. The V gene lost 0 bases and the J gene lost 7 bases, with 8 bases spanning the gap. CDR3 sequence: CASSLELTNEQFF. The DNA for the CDR3 is TGCGCCAGCAGCTTGGAATTAACTAATGAGCAGTTCTTC.

The chain couples TRBV7-3 to TRBJ2-7, with D perhaps assigned TRBD1 or TRBD2 (5 bases each). Germline CDR1 and CDR2: SGHTA and FQGTGA. CDR3 length equals 15 residues. V was trimmed by 5 bases and J by 4 bases, leaving 18 bases between them. The CDR3 spells CASSRQFRDRYEQYF. The CDR3 nucleotides are TGTGCCAGCAGCCGACAGTTTCGGGACCGGTACGAGCAGTACTTC.

In this sample, this clonotype turned up a few times. This chain links TRBV12-3 or TRBV12-4 with TRBJ2-3, with 12 bases lining up with TRBD2. V dropped 5 bases and J dropped 4; count of bases not matched to a gene: 10. This CDR3 region has 17 residues. The CDR3 nucleotides read TGTGCCAGCAGTCCGGGGCTAGCGGGGGGGCCAGCAGATACGCAGTATTTT. Protein sequence: CASSPGLAGGPADTQYF.

CDR3 nucleotides: TGTGCCAGTAGTATATCAAGGAGAGAGACCCAGTACTTC. Translating gives CASSISRRETQYF. The rearrangement uses TRBV19 and TRBJ2-5; D gene ambiguous. The ends were cut back, 2 bases at V and 4 bases at J, with 8 bases in the middle. The CDR3 has 13 residues. Germline V CDR1 and CDR2: LNHDA, SQIVND (reference sequence).

This clonotype has more than one count but fewer than ten. The chain couples TRBV6-1 to TRBJ2-3; D ambiguous. The germline V gene encodes CDR1 MNHNS and CDR2 SASEGT. The CDR3 consists of 18 residues. Trimming shortened V by 5 bases and J by 3 bases, and 24 bases separated the two germline ends. The CDR3 DNA sequence: TGTGCCAGCAGTATTAGGCCCGGGCAGCGATCGACGACAGATACGCAGTATTTT. This codes for CASSIRPGQRSTTDTQYF.

The chain links TRBV7-9 to TRBJ2-2, with D uncertain. CDR3 length: 15 residues. Trimming took off 7 bases at V and 3 bases at J, with 15 bases between the two ends. The germline gives CDR1 SEHNR, CDR2 FQNEAQ (reference sequence). For the CDR3, the DNA is TGTGCCAGCACCACCTCGGGTCACGACACCGGGGAGCTGTTTTTT. Its protein product is CASTTSGHDTGELFF. Complete variable domain (other parts from reference TRBV7-9 and TRBJ2-2): DTGVSQNPRHKITKRGQNVTFRCDPISEHNRLYWYRQTLGQGPEFLTYFQNEAQLEKSRLLSDRFSAERPKGSFSTLEIQRTEQGDSAMYLCASTTSGHDTGELFFGEGSRLTVL.

This clonotype was counted between two and nine times. J is TRBJ2-1 and V is TRBV7-6, with unresolved D. This CDR3 contains 16 residues. From germline, CDR1 is SGHVS and CDR2 FNYEAQ. V was pared by 0 bases and J by 5 bases, with 14 bases between. Here the CDR3 DNA reads TGTGCCAGCAGCTTAGCAGGGTCCCCGAGCGACAATGAGCAGTTCTTC. Residues: CASSLAGSPSDNEQFF.

V usage is TRBV27 and J usage is TRBJ2-3; TRBD2 matches at 11 bases. Germline V gives CDR1 MNHEY, CDR2 SMNVEV (reference sequence). V trimming: 6 bases; J trimming: 4 bases; junction bases outside the gene matches: 12. This CDR3 region has 17 residues. CDR3 protein: CASRRIAGGPLADTQYF. In DNA form, the CDR3 reads TGTGCCAGCAGGAGGATAGCGGGGGGGCCTTTAGCAGATACGCAGTATTTT.